The sequence of this TCR beta chain was determined in a study of human T cells and chemical hapten exposure. Regarding time point: patch test 2, 6 weeks after DPC sensitization. Stated treatment: therapeutic diphenylcyclopropenone sensitization with weekly scalp DPC. This clonotype was observed a handful of times. One end of the junction is discordant with germline, which a read error may explain. TCRdb re-derived calls from the RACE reads in MiXCR, one entry per CDR3 protein. The table shows approximately 90,000 distinct CDR3 sequences, with approximately 10% occurring only once. CDR3 size: 14 residues. The germline V gene encodes CDR1 SSHAT and CDR2 FNYEAQ (reference sequence).

The material was whole blood, obtained in connection with sensitization to the hapten diphenylcyclopropenone (DPC). The clonotype comes from a man in his forties with alopecia areata. Some clones in this sample may be carry-over from other donors' samples. The chain has TRBV7-7 and TRBJ2-3, with D unclear. CDR3 bases: TGTGCTAGCAGCTTAGTACGCGATGGAGATACGCAGTATTTT. It codes for CASSLVRDGDTQYF.